Given below is one T cell receptor (beta chain) in context. The antigen remains undetermined. The treatment is: oral pan-JAK inhibitor, 5-10 mg twice daily. This CDR3 has 15 amino acids. The V gene's germline CDR1 is SGDLS and CDR2 YYNGEE. V lost 1 base, J lost 0 bases, and 10 bases lay in between. The data originate from a study of CD8+ T cells in alopecia areata. Study at large: Each day, treated patients took oral tofacitinib twice, at 5 to 10 mg per dose.

Study results and caveats: Clonality was higher in lesional than normal scalp, especially in alopecia totalis/universalis. Under tofacitinib, fewer expanded CD8+ clones appeared among the top 100 scalp clones. A large proportion of expanded lesional clones were detected persisting in scalp and blood during tofacitinib.

Extracted RNA was reverse transcribed into cDNA, the sequencing template. Produced via immunoSEQ multiplex PCR; TCRdb's table is partial and in-frame only. The sample has about 130,000 clones, about 51% seen once. The input for sequencing was CD8+ T cells sorted from blood, taken at week 4, from a patient treated with tofacitinib. The chain couples TRBV9 to TRBJ1-2; D is possibly TRBD1 (6 bases). This receptor was obtained from a human donor with alopecia areata. CDR3 in amino acids: CASSVTGSANYGYTF. The CDR3 bases are TGTGCCAGCAGCGTAACAGGGTCGGCTAACTATGGCTACACCTTC.